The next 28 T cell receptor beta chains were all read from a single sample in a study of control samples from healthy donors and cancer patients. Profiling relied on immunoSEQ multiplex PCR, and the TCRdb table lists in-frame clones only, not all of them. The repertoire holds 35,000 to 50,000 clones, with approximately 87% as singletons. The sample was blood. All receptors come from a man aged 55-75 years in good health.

CDR3 DNA: TGTGCCAGCAGCCAAGATGGACACTACAACACTGAAGCTTTCTTT. Residues: CASSQDGHYNTEAFF. The chain recombines TRBV14 with TRBJ1-1; a weak D match, TRBD1 (5 bases). The CDR3 has 15 amino acids. V was cut by 0 bases and J by 2 bases, with 10 bases left in between. Germline V gene data show CDR1 as SGHDN and CDR2 as FVKESK.

The CDR3 sequence: CASSRGLAGSTRGGELFF. DNA for the CDR3: TGCGCCAGCAGCCGGGGACTAGCGGGATCCACGCGGGGCGGGGAGCTGTTTTTT. The V and J genes are TRBV5-1 and TRBJ2-2, with 13 bases aligning to TRBD2. Germline CDR1 reads SGHRS; CDR2 reads YFSETQ. Trimming cost V 4 bases and J 7 bases; bases outside gene matches: 13. This CDR3 contains 18 residues.

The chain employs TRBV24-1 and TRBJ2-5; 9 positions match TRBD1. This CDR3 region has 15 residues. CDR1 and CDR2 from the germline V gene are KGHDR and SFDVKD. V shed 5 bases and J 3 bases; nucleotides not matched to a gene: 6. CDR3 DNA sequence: TGTGCCACCAGTGCCCCGGGACAGGGTGAAGAGACCCAGTACTTC. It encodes CATSAPGQGEETQYF.

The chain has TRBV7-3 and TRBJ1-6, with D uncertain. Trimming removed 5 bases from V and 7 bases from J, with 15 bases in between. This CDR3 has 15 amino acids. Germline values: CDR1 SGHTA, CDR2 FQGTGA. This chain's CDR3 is CASSQGSGRNSPLHF. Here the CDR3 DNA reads TGTGCCAGCAGCCAAGGGTCGGGGAGAAATTCACCCCTCCACTTT.

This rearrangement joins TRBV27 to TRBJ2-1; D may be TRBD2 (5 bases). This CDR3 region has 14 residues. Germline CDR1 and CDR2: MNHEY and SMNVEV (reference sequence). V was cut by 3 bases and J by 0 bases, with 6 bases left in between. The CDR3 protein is CASSFTSSYNEQFF. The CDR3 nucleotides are TGTGCCAGCAGTTTCACTAGCTCCTACAATGAGCAGTTCTTC.

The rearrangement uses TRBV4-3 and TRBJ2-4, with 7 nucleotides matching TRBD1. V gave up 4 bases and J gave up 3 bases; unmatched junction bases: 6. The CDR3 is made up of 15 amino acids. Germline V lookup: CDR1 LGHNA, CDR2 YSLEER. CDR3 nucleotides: TGCGCCAGCAGCCCCACCGGGGACAGCAAAAACATTCAGTACTTC. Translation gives CASSPTGDSKNIQYF.

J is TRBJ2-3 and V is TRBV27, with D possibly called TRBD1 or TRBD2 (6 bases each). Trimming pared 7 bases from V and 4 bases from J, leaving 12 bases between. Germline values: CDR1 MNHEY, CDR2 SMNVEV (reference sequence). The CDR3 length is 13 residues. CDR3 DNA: TGTGCCAGCAATATTAGGGGGGCAGATACGCAGTATTTT. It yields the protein CASNIRGADTQYF.

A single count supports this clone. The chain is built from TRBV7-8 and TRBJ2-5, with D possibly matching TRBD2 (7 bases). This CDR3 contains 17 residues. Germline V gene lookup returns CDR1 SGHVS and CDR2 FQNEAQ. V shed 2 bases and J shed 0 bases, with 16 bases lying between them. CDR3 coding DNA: TGTGCCAGCAGCTTATGGGGAAGGGGGGGAAACCAAGAGACCCAGTACTTC. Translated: CASSLWGRGGNQETQYF.

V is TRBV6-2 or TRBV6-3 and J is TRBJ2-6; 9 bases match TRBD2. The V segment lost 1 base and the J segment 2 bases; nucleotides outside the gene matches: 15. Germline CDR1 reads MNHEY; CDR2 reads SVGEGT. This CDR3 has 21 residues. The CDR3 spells CASSYLVGLLAGFTGANVLTF. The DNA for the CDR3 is TGTGCCAGCAGTTACTTAGTCGGGCTGCTAGCGGGGTTTACTGGGGCCAACGTCCTGACTTTC.

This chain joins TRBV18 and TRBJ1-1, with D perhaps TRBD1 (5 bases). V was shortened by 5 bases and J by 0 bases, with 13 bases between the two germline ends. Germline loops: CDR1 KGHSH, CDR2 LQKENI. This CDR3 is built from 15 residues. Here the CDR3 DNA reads TGTGCCAGCTCAACCAGAGGGGTTATGAACACTGAAGCTTTCTTT. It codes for CASSTRGVMNTEAFF.

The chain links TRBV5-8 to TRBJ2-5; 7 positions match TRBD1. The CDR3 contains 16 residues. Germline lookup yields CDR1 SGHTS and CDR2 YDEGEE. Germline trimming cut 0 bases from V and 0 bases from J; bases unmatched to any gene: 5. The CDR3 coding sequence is TGTGCCAGCAGCTTGGCGCCGACAGGGCACCAAGAGACCCAGTACTTC. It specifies CASSLAPTGHQETQYF.

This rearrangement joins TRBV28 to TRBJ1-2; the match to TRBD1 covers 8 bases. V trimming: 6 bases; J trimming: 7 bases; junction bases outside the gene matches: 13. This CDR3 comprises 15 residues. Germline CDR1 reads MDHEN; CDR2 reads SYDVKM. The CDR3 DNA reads TGTGCCAGCAGCGAGCAGGGGGCGCGGGGATTTGGCTACACCTTC. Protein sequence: CASSEQGARGFGYTF.

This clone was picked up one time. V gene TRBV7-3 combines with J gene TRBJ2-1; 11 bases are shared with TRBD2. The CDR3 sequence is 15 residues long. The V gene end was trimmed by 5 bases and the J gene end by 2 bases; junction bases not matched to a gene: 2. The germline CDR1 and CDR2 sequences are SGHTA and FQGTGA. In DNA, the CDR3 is TGTGCCAGCAGCGTAGCGGGAGGGCCCTACAATGAGCAGTTCTTC. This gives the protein CASSVAGGPYNEQFF.

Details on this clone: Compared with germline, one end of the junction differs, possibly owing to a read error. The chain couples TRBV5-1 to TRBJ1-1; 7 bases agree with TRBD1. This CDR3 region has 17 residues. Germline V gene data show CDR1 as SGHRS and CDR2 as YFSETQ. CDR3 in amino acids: CARSPGAGGGRNTEAFF. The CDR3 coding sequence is TGCGCCCGCAGCCCGGGGGCAGGGGGAGGGCGGAACACTGAAGCTTTCTTT. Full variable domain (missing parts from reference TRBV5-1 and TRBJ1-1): KAGVTQTPRYLIKTRGQQVTLSCSPISGHRSVSWYQQTPGQGLQFLFEYFSETQRNKGNFPGRFSGRQFSNSRSEMNVSTLELGDSALYLCARSPGAGGGRNTEAFFGQGTRLTVV.

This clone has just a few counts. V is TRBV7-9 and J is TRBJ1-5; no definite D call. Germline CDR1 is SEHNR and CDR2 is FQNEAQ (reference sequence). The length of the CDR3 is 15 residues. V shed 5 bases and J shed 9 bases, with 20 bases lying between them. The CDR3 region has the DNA TGTGCCAGCAGCAAATCCCCACAAGTCGAAGGGCCCCAGCATTTT. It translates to CASSKSPQVEGPQHF.

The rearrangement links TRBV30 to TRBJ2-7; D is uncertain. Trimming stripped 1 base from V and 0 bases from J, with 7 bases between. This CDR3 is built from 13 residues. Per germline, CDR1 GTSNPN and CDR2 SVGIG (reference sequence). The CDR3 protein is CAWSGTVSYEQYF. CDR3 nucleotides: TGTGCCTGGAGTGGAACCGTCTCCTACGAGCAGTACTTC. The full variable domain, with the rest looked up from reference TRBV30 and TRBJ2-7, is SQTIHQWPATLVQPVGSPLSLECTVEGTSNPNLYWYRQAAGRGLQLLFYSVGIGQISSEVPQNLSASRPQDRQFILSSKKLLLSDSGFYLCAWSGTVSYEQYFGPGTRLTVT.

The DNA of the CDR3 is TGTGCCACCAGCAGAGCATCAGGCAGGGGATACGAGCAGTACTTC. Its protein is CATSRASGRGYEQYF. The chain has TRBV15 and TRBJ2-7; D perhaps matches TRBD1 (6 bases). CDR1 and CDR2 (germline): LNHNV, YYDKDF (reference sequence). Trimming stripped 1 base from V and 4 bases from J, with 14 bases between. This CDR3 spans 15 amino acids.

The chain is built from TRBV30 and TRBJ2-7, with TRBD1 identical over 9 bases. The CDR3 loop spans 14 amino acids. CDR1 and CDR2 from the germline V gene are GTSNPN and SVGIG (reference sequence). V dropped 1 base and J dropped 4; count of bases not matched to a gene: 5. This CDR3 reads CAWSADRGRYEQYF. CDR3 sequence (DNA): TGTGCCTGGAGTGCGGACAGGGGACGGTACGAGCAGTACTTC.

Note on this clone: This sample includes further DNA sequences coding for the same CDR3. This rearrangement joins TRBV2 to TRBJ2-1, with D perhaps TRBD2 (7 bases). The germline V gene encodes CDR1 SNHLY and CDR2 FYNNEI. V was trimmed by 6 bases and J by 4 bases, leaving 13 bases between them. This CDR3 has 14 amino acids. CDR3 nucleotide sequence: TGTGCCAGCAGAGGGGGGGCCCCATACAATGAGCAGTTCTTC. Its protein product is CASRGGAPYNEQFF.

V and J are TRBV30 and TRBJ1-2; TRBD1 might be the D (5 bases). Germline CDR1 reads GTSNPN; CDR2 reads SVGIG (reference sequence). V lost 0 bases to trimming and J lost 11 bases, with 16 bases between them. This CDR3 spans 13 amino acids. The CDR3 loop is CAWSVGTYQGYTF. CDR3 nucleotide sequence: TGTGCCTGGAGTGTAGGGACCTATCAAGGTTACACCTTC.

The CDR3 nucleotides read TGTGCCAGCAGCCGAACCGGGACAGGGACTAATGAAAAACTGTTTTTT. As protein: CASSRTGTGTNEKLFF. This chain connects TRBV7-9 to TRBJ1-4, with 9 nucleotides matching TRBD1. Germline CDR1 reads SEHNR; CDR2 reads FQNEAQ (reference sequence). With V trimmed by 5 bases and J by 2 bases, 6 bases remained unmatched. The CDR3 has 16 amino acids.

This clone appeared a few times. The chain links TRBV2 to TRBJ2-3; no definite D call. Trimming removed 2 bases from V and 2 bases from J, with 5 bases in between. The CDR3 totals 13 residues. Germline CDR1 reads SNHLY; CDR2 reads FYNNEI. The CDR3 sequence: CASSELDTDTQYF. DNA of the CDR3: TGTGCCAGCAGTGAACTAGACACAGATACGCAGTATTTT.

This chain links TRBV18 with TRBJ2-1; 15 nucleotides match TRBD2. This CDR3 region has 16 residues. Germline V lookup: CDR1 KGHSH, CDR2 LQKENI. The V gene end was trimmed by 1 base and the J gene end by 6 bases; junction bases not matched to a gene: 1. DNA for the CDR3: TGTGCCAGCTCACCACAGGGACTAGCGGGGGGCAATGAGCAGTTCTTC. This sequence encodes CASSPQGLAGGNEQFF.

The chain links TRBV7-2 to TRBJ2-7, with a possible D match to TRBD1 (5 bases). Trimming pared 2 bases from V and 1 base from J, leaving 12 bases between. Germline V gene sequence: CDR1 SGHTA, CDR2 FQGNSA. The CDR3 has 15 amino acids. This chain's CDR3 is CASSLSGKGSYEQYF. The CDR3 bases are TGTGCCAGCAGCTTATCAGGGAAGGGTTCCTACGAGCAGTACTTC.

The CDR3 reads CASSLVGQGYGYTF. The CDR3 bases are TGTGCCAGCAGCTTGGTCGGGCAAGGATATGGCTACACCTTC. The chain joins TRBV5-4 to TRBJ1-2; D gene unclear. The V end lost 0 bases, the J end lost 5 bases, and 11 bases lay between the germline ends. The CDR3 covers 14 residues. Germline V gene sequence: CDR1 SGHNT, CDR2 YYREEE (reference sequence).

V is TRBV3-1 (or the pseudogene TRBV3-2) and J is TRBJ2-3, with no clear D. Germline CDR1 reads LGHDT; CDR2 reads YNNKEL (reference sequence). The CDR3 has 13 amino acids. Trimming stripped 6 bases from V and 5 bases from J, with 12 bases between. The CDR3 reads CASRSDIGDTQYF. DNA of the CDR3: TGTGCCAGCAGATCCGATATCGGAGATACGCAGTATTTT.

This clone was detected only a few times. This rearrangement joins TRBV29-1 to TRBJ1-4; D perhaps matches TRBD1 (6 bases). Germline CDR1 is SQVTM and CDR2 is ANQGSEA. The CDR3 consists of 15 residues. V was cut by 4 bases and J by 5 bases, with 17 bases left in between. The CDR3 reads CSVGGPGGLNEKLFF. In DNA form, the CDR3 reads TGCAGCGTTGGCGGACCCGGGGGCCTAAATGAAAAACTGTTTTTT.

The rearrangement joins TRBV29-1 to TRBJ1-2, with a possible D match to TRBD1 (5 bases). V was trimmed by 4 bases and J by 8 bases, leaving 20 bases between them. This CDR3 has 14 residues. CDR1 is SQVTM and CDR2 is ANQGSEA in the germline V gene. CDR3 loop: CSVGLGGEGYGYTF. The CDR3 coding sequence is TGCAGCGTTGGCTTGGGGGGTGAAGGTTACGGCTACACCTTC.